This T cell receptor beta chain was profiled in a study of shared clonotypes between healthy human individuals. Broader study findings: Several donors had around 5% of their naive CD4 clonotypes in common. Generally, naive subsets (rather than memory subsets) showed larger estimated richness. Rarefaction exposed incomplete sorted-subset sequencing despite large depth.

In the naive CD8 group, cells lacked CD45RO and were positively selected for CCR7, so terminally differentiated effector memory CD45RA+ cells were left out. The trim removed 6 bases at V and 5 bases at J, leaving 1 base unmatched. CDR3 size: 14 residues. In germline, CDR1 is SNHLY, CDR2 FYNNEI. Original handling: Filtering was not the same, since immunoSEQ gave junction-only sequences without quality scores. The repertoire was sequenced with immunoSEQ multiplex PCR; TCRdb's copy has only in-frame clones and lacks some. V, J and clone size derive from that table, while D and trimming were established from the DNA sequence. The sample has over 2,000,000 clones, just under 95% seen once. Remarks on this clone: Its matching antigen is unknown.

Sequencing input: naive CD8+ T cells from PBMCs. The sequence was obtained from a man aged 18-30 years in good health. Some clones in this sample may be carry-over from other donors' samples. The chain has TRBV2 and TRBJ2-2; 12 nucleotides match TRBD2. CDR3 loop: CASRLAGGTGELFF. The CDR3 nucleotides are TGTGCCAGCAGGCTAGCGGGAGGGACCGGGGAGCTGTTTTTT.